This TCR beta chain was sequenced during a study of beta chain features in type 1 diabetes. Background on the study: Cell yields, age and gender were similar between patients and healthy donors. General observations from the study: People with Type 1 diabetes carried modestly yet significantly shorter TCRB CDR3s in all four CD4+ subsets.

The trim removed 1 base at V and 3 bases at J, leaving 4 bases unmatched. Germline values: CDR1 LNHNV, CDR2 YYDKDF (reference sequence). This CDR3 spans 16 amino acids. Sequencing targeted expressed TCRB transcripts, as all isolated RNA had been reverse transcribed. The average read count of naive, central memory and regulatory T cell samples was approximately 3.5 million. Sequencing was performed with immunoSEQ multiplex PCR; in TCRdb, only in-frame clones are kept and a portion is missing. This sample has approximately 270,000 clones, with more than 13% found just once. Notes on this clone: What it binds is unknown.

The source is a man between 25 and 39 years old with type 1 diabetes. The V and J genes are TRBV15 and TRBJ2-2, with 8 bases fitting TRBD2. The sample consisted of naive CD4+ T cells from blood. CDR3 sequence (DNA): TGTGCCACCAGCAGAGCGGGAGGGTTGGACACCGGGGAGCTGTTTTTT. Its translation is CATSRAGGLDTGELFF.